This TCR beta chain was recovered during a study of T cell repertoires in ileal Crohn's disease. Overall study context: MI samples are biopsies from the surgical specimen's proximal margin.

This clone was observed a handful of times. The data were produced by immunoSEQ multiplex PCR, yet TCRdb's version contains in-frame clones alone and is incomplete. The repertoire consists of several thousand clones, with about nine tenths occurring once and the leading ten covering roughly 4.4%. Time point of the sample: proximal margin of the surgical specimen (macroscopically non-inflamed). Included were adult ileal or ileocolonic Crohn's patients indicated for ileocolonic resection. Looked up from germline, CDR1 is KGHSH and CDR2 is LQKENI. The CDR3 runs 15 residues. Trimming took off 7 bases at V and 8 bases at J, with 20 bases between the two ends.

Sequences were obtained from ileal tissue. The clonotype comes from an adult with Crohn's disease. This chain links TRBV18 with TRBJ1-4; D uncertain. The chain's CDR3 is CASYKAGLAGEKLFF. The CDR3 DNA is TGTGCCAGCTACAAAGCAGGCCTCGCGGGGGAAAAACTGTTTTTT. The full variable domain, completed using reference TRBV18 and TRBJ1-4, is NAGVMQNPRHLVRRRGQEARLRCSPMKGHSHVYWYRQLPEEGLKFMVYLQKENIIDESGMPKERFSAEFPKEGPSILRIQQVVRGDSAAYFCASYKAGLAGEKLFFGSGTQLSVL.